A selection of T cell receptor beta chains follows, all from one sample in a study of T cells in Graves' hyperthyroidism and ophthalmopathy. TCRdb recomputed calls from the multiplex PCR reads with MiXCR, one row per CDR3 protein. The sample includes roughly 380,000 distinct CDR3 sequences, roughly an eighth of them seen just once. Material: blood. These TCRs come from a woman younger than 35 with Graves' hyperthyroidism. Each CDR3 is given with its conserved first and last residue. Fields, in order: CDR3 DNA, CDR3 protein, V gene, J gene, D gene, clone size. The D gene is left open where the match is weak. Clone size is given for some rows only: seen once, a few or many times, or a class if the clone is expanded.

CDR3nt: TGTGCCAGCAGCTTCGTAGAGACCCAGTACTTC
CDR3aa: CASSFVETQYF
v_gene: TRBV7-2
j_gene: TRBJ2-5
d_gene: .
abundance: many

CDR3nt: TGTACCAGCAGATGGGACGGGTTGAACACTGAAGCTTTCTTT
CDR3aa: CTSRWDGLNTEAFF
v_gene: TRBV28
j_gene: TRBJ1-1
d_gene: .
abundance: few

CDR3nt: TGTGCCAGCAGCTTAGGCGGTTCCAACAGGGTAGTAGGTGAAGCTTTCTTT
CDR3aa: CASSLGGSNRVVGEAFF
v_gene: TRBV13
j_gene: TRBJ1-1
d_gene: .
abundance: few

CDR3nt: TGTGCCAGTAGTCCCCCGGGAGGGGGAAGGGAGACCCAGTACTTC
CDR3aa: CASSPPGGGRETQYF
v_gene: TRBV19
j_gene: TRBJ2-5
d_gene: TRBD2
abundance: few

CDR3nt: TGTGCCAGCAGCAAAGCGGGGTACACAGATACGCAGTATTTT
CDR3aa: CASSKAGYTDTQYF
v_gene: TRBV12-3/TRBV12-4
j_gene: TRBJ2-3
d_gene: TRBD2
abundance: many

CDR3nt: TGTGCCAGCAGTGGCCAAGCCGGGACAGGGGACGAGCAGTACTTC
CDR3aa: CASSGQAGTGDEQYF
v_gene: TRBV6-1
j_gene: TRBJ2-7
d_gene: TRBD1
abundance: many

CDR3nt: TGTGCCAGCAGTTTAAGGGATGTCGGGGAGCCCCAGCATTTT
CDR3aa: CASSLRDVGEPQHF
v_gene: TRBV27
j_gene: TRBJ1-5
d_gene: .
abundance: .

CDR3nt: TGTGCCAGCAGCCAATACGGGACAGCTATGAACACTGAAGCTTTCTTT
CDR3aa: CASSQYGTAMNTEAFF
v_gene: TRBV14
j_gene: TRBJ1-1
d_gene: TRBD1
abundance: few

CDR3nt: TGCAGCGTTGAACCAGGGAACTATGGCTACACCTTC
CDR3aa: CSVEPGNYGYTF
v_gene: TRBV29-1
j_gene: TRBJ1-2
d_gene: .
abundance: many

CDR3nt: TGTGCCAGCAGTGAAGAGATGGGCGTCACTGAAGCTTTCTTT
CDR3aa: CASSEEMGVTEAFF
v_gene: TRBV6-1
j_gene: TRBJ1-1
d_gene: .
abundance: many

CDR3nt: TGCAGCGTGACAGGGTCTGGGGCCAACGTCCTGACTTTC
CDR3aa: CSVTGSGANVLTF
v_gene: TRBV29-1
j_gene: TRBJ2-6
d_gene: TRBD1
abundance: few

CDR3nt: TGCAGTGCTTCTACAGCGGACTATGGCTACACCTTC
CDR3aa: CSASTADYGYTF
v_gene: TRBV20-1
j_gene: TRBJ1-2
d_gene: .
abundance: many

CDR3nt: TGTGCCAGCAGTTCGGGACTAGCGGGAAACTACGAGCAGTACTTC
CDR3aa: CASSSGLAGNYEQYF
v_gene: TRBV27
j_gene: TRBJ2-7
d_gene: TRBD2
abundance: many

CDR3nt: TGCGCCAGCAGCTCTTCAGGAGCAACTAATGAAAAACTGTTTTTT
CDR3aa: CASSSSGATNEKLFF
v_gene: TRBV5-1
j_gene: TRBJ1-4
d_gene: .
abundance: .

CDR3nt: TGTGCCAGCAGCTTACTTGCGGGAGGAGGCCAAGAGACCCAGTACTTC
CDR3aa: CASSLLAGGGQETQYF
v_gene: TRBV7-3
j_gene: TRBJ2-5
d_gene: TRBD2
abundance: .

CDR3nt: TGTGCCAGTGGGCGGCAACCCAATCAGCCCCAGCATTTT
CDR3aa: CASGRQPNQPQHF
v_gene: TRBV27
j_gene: TRBJ1-5
d_gene: .
abundance: many

CDR3nt: TGCGCCAGCAGCTTGGGCGGGAGGGTCAACACCGGGGAGCTGTTTTTT
CDR3aa: CASSLGGRVNTGELFF
v_gene: TRBV5-1
j_gene: TRBJ2-2
d_gene: TRBD2
abundance: .

CDR3nt: TGTGCCAGCATAATCTGGGGATATAGCAATCAGCCCCAGCATTTT
CDR3aa: CASIIWGYSNQPQHF
v_gene: TRBV6-1
j_gene: TRBJ1-5
d_gene: .
abundance: few

CDR3nt: TGTGCCAGCAGCCGAACTAGACAGACCTACGAGCAGTACTTC
CDR3aa: CASSRTRQTYEQYF
v_gene: TRBV28
j_gene: TRBJ2-7
d_gene: .
abundance: .

CDR3nt: TGTGCCAGTACCCCCCGGACTAGCGGGAGGGTGAGCTCCTACAATGAGCAGTTCTTC
CDR3aa: CASTPRTSGRVSSYNEQFF
v_gene: TRBV19
j_gene: TRBJ2-1
d_gene: TRBD2
abundance: few

CDR3nt: TGTGCCAGCAGTATAAACCAGGGGATCGGCTACACCTTC
CDR3aa: CASSINQGIGYTF
v_gene: TRBV28
j_gene: TRBJ1-2
d_gene: .
abundance: many

CDR3nt: TGCAGTGCTACCGGGACACTCTACGAGCAGTACTTC
CDR3aa: CSATGTLYEQYF
v_gene: TRBV20-1
j_gene: TRBJ2-7
d_gene: .
abundance: many

CDR3nt: TGTGCCAGCAGTGAATTAGTGGGAGTAGAGACCCAGTACTTC
CDR3aa: CASSELVGVETQYF
v_gene: TRBV25-1
j_gene: TRBJ2-5
d_gene: .
abundance: few

CDR3nt: TGCGCCAGCAGCTTCCGGGTGGCAGGCACAGATACGCAGTATTTT
CDR3aa: CASSFRVAGTDTQYF
v_gene: TRBV5-1
j_gene: TRBJ2-3
d_gene: .
abundance: many

CDR3nt: TGTGCCACCAGCAGCAACCGGGGCCACACAGATACGCAGTATTTT
CDR3aa: CATSSNRGHTDTQYF
v_gene: TRBV15
j_gene: TRBJ2-3
d_gene: .
abundance: few

CDR3nt: TGTGCCAGCAGCTTGCGACTAGCGGGTAGCAATGAGCAGTTCTTC
CDR3aa: CASSLRLAGSNEQFF
v_gene: TRBV7-3
j_gene: TRBJ2-1
d_gene: TRBD2
abundance: many

CDR3nt: TGTGCCAGCACACAACAACTAACAGGGGGCGCCTCCCCCAGGGAGCTGTTTTTT
CDR3aa: CASTQQLTGGASPRELFF
v_gene: TRBV27
j_gene: TRBJ2-2
d_gene: TRBD1
abundance: .

CDR3nt: TGTGCCAGCAGTTTACTGAGGAACACTGAAGCTTTCTTT
CDR3aa: CASSLLRNTEAFF
v_gene: TRBV28
j_gene: TRBJ1-1
d_gene: .
abundance: many

CDR3nt: TGTGCCAGCAGGGGGACAGGGGCGGTTGGGGCTTTCTTT
CDR3aa: CASRGTGAVGAFF
v_gene: TRBV27
j_gene: TRBJ1-1
d_gene: TRBD1
abundance: .

CDR3nt: TGTGCCAGCAGCTTAAGCGGGAGCTCAGATACGCAGTATTTT
CDR3aa: CASSLSGSSDTQYF
v_gene: TRBV11-2
j_gene: TRBJ2-3
d_gene: TRBD2
abundance: .

CDR3nt: TGTGCCAGCAGTTTCGAGGGGGCTTATTCACCCCTCCACTTT
CDR3aa: CASSFEGAYSPLHF
v_gene: TRBV12-3/TRBV12-4
j_gene: TRBJ1-6
d_gene: TRBD1
abundance: few

CDR3nt: TGTGCCAGCAGCGTAGCCCTAGCCGACGCGAACACCGGGGAGCTGTTTTTT
CDR3aa: CASSVALADANTGELFF
v_gene: TRBV9
j_gene: TRBJ2-2
d_gene: .
abundance: many

CDR3nt: TGTGCCAGCAGTTACCAACAGGGTGGGGATGGCTACACCTTC
CDR3aa: CASSYQQGGDGYTF
v_gene: TRBV6-5
j_gene: TRBJ1-2
d_gene: .
abundance: .

CDR3nt: TGTGCCAGCAGGGGGGACCTAAGGAACATTCAGTACTTC
CDR3aa: CASRGDLRNIQYF
v_gene: TRBV6-1
j_gene: TRBJ2-4
d_gene: .
abundance: many

CDR3nt: TGCAGCGTTCGTCACCTCCTATCGATGAACACTGAAGCTTTCTTT
CDR3aa: CSVRHLLSMNTEAFF
v_gene: TRBV29-1
j_gene: TRBJ1-1
d_gene: .
abundance: many

CDR3nt: TGTGCCAGCAGTTATCGGGAACCGTGGGCAGTTTACCGGCGGGAACCCTACGAGCAGTACTTC
CDR3aa: CASSYREPWAVYRREPYEQYF
v_gene: TRBV6-5
j_gene: TRBJ2-7
d_gene: .
abundance: many

CDR3nt: TGTGCCAGCAGCCAACATCTAGATTCGTATGAGCAGTTCTTC
CDR3aa: CASSQHLDSYEQFF
v_gene: TRBV14
j_gene: TRBJ2-1
d_gene: .
abundance: many

CDR3nt: TGTGCCAGCAGTTCCCGGGGGACACCCTCCTACGAGCAGTACTTC
CDR3aa: CASSSRGTPSYEQYF
v_gene: TRBV6-1
j_gene: TRBJ2-7
d_gene: .
abundance: few

CDR3nt: TGTGCCAGCAGCCAACAGGGGGCGAAGACCAATGAGCAGTTCTTC
CDR3aa: CASSQQGAKTNEQFF
v_gene: TRBV7-9
j_gene: TRBJ2-1
d_gene: TRBD1
abundance: .

CDR3nt: TGTGCCAGCAGTTACGAGGTTTGGCACACTGAAGCTTTCTTT
CDR3aa: CASSYEVWHTEAFF
v_gene: TRBV6-2/TRBV6-3
j_gene: TRBJ1-1
d_gene: .
abundance: .

CDR3nt: TGTGCCAGCAGGGGCGGGACACTCTATGGCTACACCTTC
CDR3aa: CASRGGTLYGYTF
v_gene: TRBV28
j_gene: TRBJ1-2
d_gene: .
abundance: many

CDR3nt: TGCGCCAGCAGCTACGGGACTAGCGAAGATACGCAGTATTTT
CDR3aa: CASSYGTSEDTQYF
v_gene: TRBV5-1
j_gene: TRBJ2-3
d_gene: TRBD2
abundance: many

CDR3nt: TGTGCCAGCAGTTTCCAAGCCCCCGGGGTGCTGTTTTTT
CDR3aa: CASSFQAPGVLFF
v_gene: TRBV28
j_gene: TRBJ2-2
d_gene: .
abundance: .

CDR3nt: TGCAGCGTTGAAGAACTGACAGGGGCCGTGACCCAGTACTTC
CDR3aa: CSVEELTGAVTQYF
v_gene: TRBV29-1
j_gene: TRBJ2-5
d_gene: TRBD1
abundance: many

CDR3nt: TGTGCCAGTAGTATTACCGGGACAGGCCAAGAGACCCAGTACTTC
CDR3aa: CASSITGTGQETQYF
v_gene: TRBV19
j_gene: TRBJ2-5
d_gene: TRBD1
abundance: .

CDR3nt: TGTGCCAGCAGTTCCATTGGGCGGGGAGAGACCCAGTACTTC
CDR3aa: CASSSIGRGETQYF
v_gene: TRBV6-1
j_gene: TRBJ2-5
d_gene: .
abundance: .

CDR3nt: TGCGCCAGCAGCCGAGAGGCCCGGGACAGGTCGGGGCATTCACCCCTCCACTTT
CDR3aa: CASSREARDRSGHSPLHF
v_gene: TRBV4-3
j_gene: TRBJ1-6
d_gene: TRBD1
abundance: .

CDR3nt: TGTGCCAGCAGTTCGCTAGTCGGTCCAAATCAGCCCCAGCATTTT
CDR3aa: CASSSLVGPNQPQHF
v_gene: TRBV28
j_gene: TRBJ1-5
d_gene: .
abundance: many

CDR3nt: TGTGCCAGCAGCATGCCCCGTGAAGGGGGCTACACCTTC
CDR3aa: CASSMPREGGYTF
v_gene: TRBV7-3
j_gene: TRBJ1-2
d_gene: .
abundance: .

CDR3nt: TGCAGTGCTAGAGGGAACACCGGGGAGCTGTTTTTT
CDR3aa: CSARGNTGELFF
v_gene: TRBV20-1
j_gene: TRBJ2-2
d_gene: .
abundance: few

CDR3nt: TGTGCCAGCGGAAACCGGGGTGAGCAGTTCTTC
CDR3aa: CASGNRGEQFF
v_gene: TRBV3-1
j_gene: TRBJ2-1
d_gene: .
abundance: many

CDR3nt: TGTGCCAGCAGCACTTCAGGAAGCCTCTCGTGGTACGAGCAGTACTTC
CDR3aa: CASSTSGSLSWYEQYF
v_gene: TRBV11-2
j_gene: TRBJ2-7
d_gene: .
abundance: many

CDR3nt: TGTGCCAGCAGTTTAGAGCAGGCTCCCGGGGAGCTGTTTTTT
CDR3aa: CASSLEQAPGELFF
v_gene: TRBV28
j_gene: TRBJ2-2
d_gene: .
abundance: many

CDR3nt: TGTGCCAGCGGAAGGGGATCCTACGAGCAGTACTTC
CDR3aa: CASGRGSYEQYF
v_gene: TRBV28
j_gene: TRBJ2-7
d_gene: .
abundance: many

CDR3nt: TGCAGCGTTGGTAAGCCTTCCTACGAGCAGTACTTC
CDR3aa: CSVGKPSYEQYF
v_gene: TRBV29-1
j_gene: TRBJ2-7
d_gene: .
abundance: many

CDR3nt: TGTGCCAGCAGTCATGTAACCGAAGCTTTCTTT
CDR3aa: CASSHVTEAFF
v_gene: TRBV6-1
j_gene: TRBJ1-1
d_gene: .
abundance: many

CDR3nt: TGTGCCAGCAGCCCGAAGGACAGGGGGTATGGCTACACCTTC
CDR3aa: CASSPKDRGYGYTF
v_gene: TRBV3-1
j_gene: TRBJ1-2
d_gene: TRBD1
abundance: many

CDR3nt: TGCAGTGCGGAATCTAGCGGGAGGGCGGATACGCAGTATTTT
CDR3aa: CSAESSGRADTQYF
v_gene: TRBV20-1
j_gene: TRBJ2-3
d_gene: TRBD2
abundance: many

CDR3nt: TGTGCCTGGACTAGCGGGAGACGGGTAGTCAATGAGCAGTTCTTC
CDR3aa: CAWTSGRRVVNEQFF
v_gene: TRBV30
j_gene: TRBJ2-1
d_gene: TRBD2
abundance: many